The 15 T cell receptor beta chains reported below all come from one sample, sequenced in a study of early T cells in non-severe SARS-CoV-2 infection. TCRdb re-called the 5' RACE reads with MiXCR, one entry per CDR3 protein. The data hold more than 95,000 distinct CDR3 sequences, with roughly 17% observed a single time. Sequences were obtained from whole blood. These receptors all come from an adult who was a healthcare worker with PCR-confirmed SARS-CoV-2 infection or an uninfected control (not recorded which).

J is TRBJ1-2 and V is TRBV12-3 or TRBV12-4, with 7 nucleotides matching TRBD1. V lost 5 bases and J lost 2; bases outside the gene matches: 11. The CDR3 loop spans 16 amino acids. The CDR3 is CASSIGGAGGNYGYTF. CDR3 in DNA: TGTGCCAGCAGTATCGGGGGTGCAGGGGGAAACTATGGCTACACCTTC.

This clonotype has a handful of counts. The chain recombines TRBV18 with TRBJ2-1; possibly TRBD2 for D (6 bases). V lost 2 bases to trimming and J lost 3 bases, with 17 bases between them. The CDR3 contains 17 residues. Germline V gene lookup returns CDR1 KGHSH and CDR2 LQKENI. The CDR3 here is CASSPGSTSRYYNEQFF. CDR3 nucleotide sequence: TGTGCCAGCTCACCAGGGTCTACTAGCAGATACTACAATGAGCAGTTCTTC. Looking up the rest from reference TRBV18 and TRBJ2-1 gives the full variable domain: NAGVMQNPRHLVRRRGQEARLRCSPMKGHSHVYWYRQLPEEGLKFMVYLQKENIIDESGMPKERFSAEFPKEGPSILRIQQVVRGDSAAYFCASSPGSTSRYYNEQFFGPGTRLTVL.

The V and J genes are TRBV9 and TRBJ2-1; 9 bases fit TRBD1. This CDR3 spans 16 amino acids. Unmatched junction bases numbered 5, after V lost 0 bases and J lost 4 bases. Germline loops: CDR1 SGDLS, CDR2 YYNGEE. CDR3 loop: CASSVVPGQGYNEQFF. In nucleotides, the CDR3 is TGTGCCAGCAGCGTAGTACCGGGACAGGGATACAATGAGCAGTTCTTC.

CDR3 sequence: CASSVGTGGAYEKLFF. The CDR3 nucleotides are TGTGCCAGCAGCGTGGGGACAGGGGGCGCGTATGAAAAACTGTTTTTT. This chain connects TRBV9 to TRBJ1-4; 12 nucleotides agree with TRBD1. CDR3 size: 16 residues. With 2 bases clipped from V and 6 bases from J, the junction kept 5 bases outside the gene matches. CDR1 is SGDLS, CDR2 YYNGEE, per germline. Using reference TRBV9 and TRBJ1-4 for the parts outside the CDR3, the full variable domain is DSGVTQTPKHLITATGQRVTLRCSPRSGDLSVYWYQQSLDQGLQFLIQYYNGEERAKGNILERFSAQQFPDLHSELNLSSLELGDSALYFCASSVGTGGAYEKLFFGSGTQLSVL.

This clonotype has ten or more counts. The chain has TRBV28 and TRBJ1-5; D remains ambiguous. The length of the CDR3 is 15 residues. Trimming stripped 1 base from V and 0 bases from J, with 7 bases between. Germline V lookup: CDR1 MDHEN, CDR2 SYDVKM. CDR3 DNA: TGTGCCAGCAGTTTATCAGGTTATAGCAATCAGCCCCAGCATTTT. Translating it yields CASSLSGYSNQPQHF.

This chain connects TRBV5-1 to TRBJ2-7; a weak D match, TRBD1 (5 bases). CDR3 size: 15 residues. Trimming removed 2 bases at V and 4 bases at J, with 16 bases between. The germline gives CDR1 SGHRS, CDR2 YFSETQ. The CDR3 nucleotides read TGCGCCAGCAGCTTCGTCTCTGACAGCGTGTACGAGCAGTACTTC. Translating gives CASSFVSDSVYEQYF.

The gene calls are TRBV20-1 and TRBJ2-2; D gene unclear. This CDR3 contains 15 residues. The germline V gene has CDR1 DFQATT and CDR2 SNEGSKA (reference sequence). The V and J ends lost 0 bases and 1 base respectively, with 9 bases between them. CDR3 region: CSARDLDRNTGELFF. The DNA of the CDR3 is TGCAGTGCTAGAGATCTTGACCGGAACACCGGGGAGCTGTTTTTT.

Only a few counts were recorded for this clonotype. V usage is TRBV5-6 and J usage is TRBJ1-5; D is possibly TRBD1 (5 bases). The CDR3 loop spans 14 amino acids. CDR1 SGHDT and CDR2 YYEEEE come from the germline V gene. V shed 4 bases and J shed 7 bases, with 15 bases lying between them. The CDR3 coding sequence is TGTGCCAGCAGCCCGGGACCCACAAACCAGCCCCAGCATTTT. It yields the protein CASSPGPTNQPQHF.

The chain has TRBV29-1 and TRBJ2-3; D remains ambiguous. Trimming took off 6 bases at V and 0 bases at J, with 4 bases between the two ends. Germline loops: CDR1 SQVTM, CDR2 ANQGSEA. CDR3 length: 11 residues. DNA for the CDR3: TGCAGCGTGGGGAGCACAGATACGCAGTATTTT. This sequence encodes CSVGSTDTQYF.

This clonotype was detected many times. One end of the junction is discordant with germline, which a read error may explain. The gene calls are TRBV5-1 and TRBJ2-1; D uncertain. This CDR3 is 12 amino acids long. Germline CDR1 and CDR2: SGHRS and YFSETQ. CDR3 protein: CASSLVTDEQFF. The CDR3 DNA is TGTGCCAGCAGCTTAGTTACCGATGAGCAGTTCTTC.

Many counts were recorded for this clonotype. The chain couples TRBV7-9 to TRBJ1-1, with TRBD1 identical over 7 bases. The CDR3 has 15 residues. In germline, CDR1 is SEHNR, CDR2 FQNEAQ (reference sequence). V gave up 3 bases and J gave up 1 base; unmatched junction bases: 5. Written as DNA, the CDR3 is TGTGCCAGCAGCTTGGGGGGACAGCAGAACACTGAAGCTTTCTTT. This translates into CASSLGGQQNTEAFF.

V is TRBV7-9 and J is TRBJ2-1; 12 bases fit TRBD2. CDR1 is SEHNR, CDR2 FQNEAQ, per germline (reference sequence). The V gene end was trimmed by 6 bases and the J gene end by 8 bases; junction bases not matched to a gene: 8. The CDR3 consists of 15 residues. The CDR3 here is CASRQLAGGGYEQFF. The CDR3 bases are TGTGCCAGCAGGCAACTAGCGGGAGGAGGGTATGAGCAGTTCTTC.

This clonotype showed up many times. This chain connects TRBV24-1 to TRBJ1-5, with 7 positions matching TRBD1. Germline values: CDR1 KGHDR, CDR2 SFDVKD. Losses at the gene ends were 4 bases for V and 0 bases for J; bases not matched to a gene: 5. This CDR3 comprises 16 residues. In DNA, the CDR3 is TGTGCCACCAGTGACCACCGACAGGGTAGCAATCAGCCCCAGCATTTT. Translated: CATSDHRQGSNQPQHF.

Only one count was recorded for this clonotype. The rearrangement uses TRBV30 and TRBJ2-7; D unclear. The germline V gene encodes CDR1 GTSNPN and CDR2 SVGIG (reference sequence). This CDR3 is 13 amino acids long. Between the trimmed V and J ends, which lost 3 bases and 2 bases, there was a span of 11 bases. As DNA, the CDR3 is TGTGCCTGGAGCGAGGATAGTACCTACGAGCAGTACTTC. Protein sequence: CAWSEDSTYEQYF. The full variable domain, its missing parts supplied by reference TRBV30 and TRBJ2-7, is SQTIHQWPATLVQPVGSPLSLECTVEGTSNPNLYWYRQAAGRGLQLLFYSVGIGQISSEVPQNLSASRPQDRQFILSSKKLLLSDSGFYLCAWSEDSTYEQYFGPGTRLTVT.

V usage is TRBV19 and J usage is TRBJ2-1; 11 nucleotides match TRBD2. The CDR3 has 15 amino acids. CDR1 and CDR2 (germline): LNHDA, SQIVND (reference sequence). V was clipped by 3 bases and J by 5 bases; unmatched bases: 3. The CDR3 DNA is TGTGCCAGTAGTATTCTAGCGGGGGGACACAATGAGCAGTTCTTC. Its protein is CASSILAGGHNEQFF. The full variable domain, rest sourced from reference TRBV19 and TRBJ2-1, is DGGITQSPKYLFRKEGQNVTLSCEQNLNHDAMYWYRQDPGQGLRLIYYSQIVNDFQKGDIAEGYSVSREKKESFPLTVTSAQKNPTAFYLCASSILAGGHNEQFFGPGTRLTVL.